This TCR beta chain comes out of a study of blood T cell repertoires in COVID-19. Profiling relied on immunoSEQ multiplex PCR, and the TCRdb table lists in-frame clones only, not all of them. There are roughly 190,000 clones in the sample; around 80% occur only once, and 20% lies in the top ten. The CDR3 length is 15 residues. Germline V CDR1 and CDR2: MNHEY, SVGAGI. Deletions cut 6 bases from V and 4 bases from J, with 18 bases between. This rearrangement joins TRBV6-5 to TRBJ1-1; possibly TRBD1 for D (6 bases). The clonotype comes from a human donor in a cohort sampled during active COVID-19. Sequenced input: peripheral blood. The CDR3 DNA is TGTGCCAGCAGGGGCACAGGGTACGACGTCACTGAAGCTTTCTTT. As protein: CASRGTGYDVTEAFF.